This T cell receptor beta chain was sequenced during a study of regulatory T cells in long-lasting Graves disease. This CDR3 region has 13 residues. The V end lost 7 bases, the J end lost 1 base, and 10 bases lay between the germline ends. The germline V gene has CDR1 SGHAT and CDR2 FQDESV (reference sequence). Time point in this sample: persistent/refractory GD, antithyroid drugs over 5 years with positive TRAb. Following extraction of RNA from PBMCs, that RNA was used to make the TCR library. The study, taken as a whole, reports: Persistent disease showed a preference for TRBV28, TRBJ1-2 and TRBJ2-5. Relative to new patients (approximately 960), persistent patients exhibited greater sharing of public clonotypes (around 3,000).

Worth noting for this clonotype: The antigen remains undetermined.

Researchers made TCR beta libraries by using iRepertoire HTBI primers and running Arm-PCR on CDR3 regions. Each CDR3 protein gets one entry after TCRdb re-called the multiplex PCR reads with MiXCR. The repertoire holds some 420,000 distinct CDR3 sequences, with around a fifth as singletons. The sequence was obtained from a female donor with Graves disease. J is TRBJ1-1 and V is TRBV11-1; no definite D call. The sequenced sample was peripheral blood mononuclear cells (PBMCs), obtained when the disease was refractory, from a patient treated with antithyroid drugs. The CDR3 DNA sequence: TGTGCCAGCAAACGTTTGGAGAACACTGAAGCTTTCTTT. Translated: CASKRLENTEAFF.